The present T cell receptor beta chain was sequenced within a study of T cell responses to AZD1222 COVID-19 vaccine. The study's findings and limits: Sampled repertoires all dated from after the peak T cell response. Among spike-specific TCRs, nearly half reportedly target unmutated variant regions.

Germline V gives CDR1 SGHAT, CDR2 FQNNGV. The V gene lost 4 bases and the J gene lost 5 bases, with 15 bases spanning the gap. The CDR3 length is 14 residues. Here immunoSEQ multiplex PCR was the method, and the copy in TCRdb shows in-frame clones only, minus some. The table shows around 120,000 clones, with approximately 90% occurring only once. Comment on this clone: Its antigen is as yet unknown.

This clonotype originated in an adult in good health. The J gene is TRBJ2-7, the V gene TRBV11-2; no definite D call. Sequencing used peripheral blood, obtained on day 0 of MenACWY control vaccination. The CDR3 is CASSSRTFTDEQYF. The DNA of the CDR3 is TGTGCCAGCAGCTCAAGGACCTTCACCGACGAGCAGTACTTC.